A selection of T cell receptor beta chains follows, all from one sample in a study of technical replicates of blood from several donors. Profiled with immunoSEQ multiplex PCR; TCRdb holds only in-frame clones, not every one. The sample comprises 95,000 to 100,000 clones, around 95% of which are singletons, and roughly 0.22% rests with the top ten. Sequencing was carried out using T cells isolated from PBMCs. These receptors were collected from a human donor in good health. The CDR3 runs from the conserved cysteine through the conserved F or W. A D gene is named only where the DNA matches it firmly. Clone size appears in some rows only: once, few, many, or a class for an expanded clone.

d_call,clone_size,v_call,j_call,cdr3_aa,cdr3_nt
TRBD2,-,TRBV10-3,TRBJ2-1,CAISRAGLAVYNEQFF,TGTGCCATCAGCAGAGCGGGACTAGCGGTGTACAATGAGCAGTTCTTC
TRBD1,-,TRBV27,TRBJ2-5,CASSLLGDRGGETQYF,TGTGCCAGCAGTTTATTAGGGGACAGGGGAGGGGAGACCCAGTACTTC
-,-,TRBV14,TRBJ2-1,CASSLLGVEQFF,TGTGCCAGCAGCCTCCTGGGAGTTGAGCAGTTCTTC
TRBD1,-,TRBV6-6,TRBJ1-4,CASSYKNRGDEKLFF,TGTGCCAGCAGTTACAAAAACAGGGGGGATGAAAAACTGTTTTTT
-,-,TRBV29-1,TRBJ1-6,CSVGGSPDSPLHF,TGCAGCGTTGGGGGCAGCCCAGATTCACCCCTCCACTTT
-,-,TRBV6-1,TRBJ1-4,CASSVSSGMPNEKLFF,TGTGCCAGCAGTGTAAGCTCCGGGATGCCTAATGAAAAACTGTTTTTT
-,-,TRBV27,TRBJ2-7,CASSLRVPGGNLYEQYF,TGTGCCAGCAGTTTACGCGTTCCAGGGGGGAATCTCTACGAGCAGTACTTC
-,once,TRBV6-6,TRBJ2-1,CASSRLASRYNEQFF,TGTGCCAGCAGTAGGCTAGCGTCCCGATACAATGAGCAGTTCTTC
TRBD2,-,TRBV28,TRBJ2-3,CASSFGREGTDTQYF,TGTGCCAGCAGTTTCGGGCGGGAGGGCACAGATACGCAGTATTTT
TRBD2,-,TRBV6-1,TRBJ2-1,CASSERRTSGRKGSYNEQFF,TGTGCCAGCAGTGAAAGGAGGACTAGCGGGAGGAAGGGGTCCTACAATGAGCAGTTCTTC
-,-,TRBV5-1,TRBJ2-3,CASSTTSIADTQYF,TGCGCCAGCAGCACAACTAGCATTGCAGATACGCAGTATTTT
-,-,TRBV2,TRBJ2-7,CASSERYEQYF,TGTGCCAGCAGTGAGAGGTACGAGCAGTACTTC
-,-,TRBV5-1,TRBJ2-7,CASRPLFSSYEQYF,TGCGCCAGCAGGCCACTATTCAGCTCCTACGAGCAGTACTTC
TRBD1,-,TRBV7-8,TRBJ1-1,CASSLVRTGGTEAFF,TGTGCCAGCAGCTTAGTAAGGACAGGGGGCACTGAAGCTTTCTTT
-,-,TRBV9,TRBJ2-5,CASSVGVSVQETQYF,TGTGCCAGCAGCGTAGGTGTTAGCGTGCAAGAGACCCAGTACTTC
TRBD1,-,TRBV19,TRBJ1-4,CASRDRVPNEKLFF,TGTGCCAGCCGCGACAGGGTCCCTAATGAAAAACTGTTTTTT
-,-,TRBV7-9,TRBJ2-1,CASSIRGYEQFF,TGTGCCAGCAGCATCAGGGGTTATGAGCAGTTCTTC
TRBD1,-,TRBV4-2,TRBJ1-2,CASSQDRETGRTNYGYTF,TGTGCCAGCAGCCAAGATCGGGAGACAGGGCGGACTAACTATGGCTACACCTTC
TRBD2,-,TRBV6-5,TRBJ2-5,CASNTIGGRETQYF,TGTGCCAGCAATACAATCGGGGGGAGAGAGACCCAGTACTTC
TRBD2,-,TRBV11-2,TRBJ2-1,CASSGTSGYNEQFF,TGTGCCAGCAGCGGGACTAGCGGGTACAATGAGCAGTTCTTC
TRBD1,-,TRBV5-1,TRBJ2-2,CASSTPGQGAGELFF,TGCGCCAGCAGCACACCGGGACAGGGGGCCGGGGAGCTGTTTTTT
-,-,TRBV4-2,TRBJ2-1,CASSPGVSSYNEQFF,TGTGCCAGCAGCCCCGGGGTGAGCTCCTACAATGAGCAGTTCTTC